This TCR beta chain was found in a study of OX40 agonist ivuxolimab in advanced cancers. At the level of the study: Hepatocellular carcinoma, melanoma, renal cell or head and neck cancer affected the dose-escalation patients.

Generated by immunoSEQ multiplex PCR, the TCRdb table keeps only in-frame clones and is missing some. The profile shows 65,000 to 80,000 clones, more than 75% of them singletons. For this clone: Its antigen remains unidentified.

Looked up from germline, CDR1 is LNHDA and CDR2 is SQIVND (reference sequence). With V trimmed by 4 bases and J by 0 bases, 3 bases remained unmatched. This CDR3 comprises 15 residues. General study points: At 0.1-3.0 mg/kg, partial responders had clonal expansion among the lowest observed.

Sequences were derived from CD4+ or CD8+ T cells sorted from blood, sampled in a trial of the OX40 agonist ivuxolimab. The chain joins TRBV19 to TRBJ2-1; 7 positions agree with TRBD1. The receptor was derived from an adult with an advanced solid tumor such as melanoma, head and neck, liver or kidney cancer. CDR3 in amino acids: CASSKQGSSYNEQFF. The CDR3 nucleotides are TGTGCCAGTAGTAAACAGGGGAGCTCCTACAATGAGCAGTTCTTC.